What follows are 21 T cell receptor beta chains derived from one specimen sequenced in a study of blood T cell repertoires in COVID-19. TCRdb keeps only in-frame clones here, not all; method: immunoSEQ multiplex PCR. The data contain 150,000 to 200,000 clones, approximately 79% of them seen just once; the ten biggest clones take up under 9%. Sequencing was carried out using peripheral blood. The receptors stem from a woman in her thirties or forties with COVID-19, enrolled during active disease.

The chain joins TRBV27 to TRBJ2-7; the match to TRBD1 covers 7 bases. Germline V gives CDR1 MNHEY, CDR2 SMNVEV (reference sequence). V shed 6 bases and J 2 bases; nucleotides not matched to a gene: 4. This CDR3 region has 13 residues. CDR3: CASSRQGPYEQYF. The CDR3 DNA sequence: TGTGCCAGCAGCCGACAGGGACCCTACGAGCAGTACTTC.

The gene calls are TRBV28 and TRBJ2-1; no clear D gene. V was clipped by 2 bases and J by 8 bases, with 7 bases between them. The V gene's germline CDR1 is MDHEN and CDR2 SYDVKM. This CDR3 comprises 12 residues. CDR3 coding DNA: TGTGCCAGCAGTTTACTTAGTTATGAGCAGTTCTTC. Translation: CASSLLSYEQFF.

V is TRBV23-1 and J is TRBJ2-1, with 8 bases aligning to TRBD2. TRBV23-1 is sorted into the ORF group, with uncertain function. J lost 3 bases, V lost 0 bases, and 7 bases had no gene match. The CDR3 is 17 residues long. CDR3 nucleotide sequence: TGCGCCAGCAGTCAATCCGGACGGGAGGGCCTCTACAATGAGCAGTTCTTC. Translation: CASSQSGREGLYNEQFF.

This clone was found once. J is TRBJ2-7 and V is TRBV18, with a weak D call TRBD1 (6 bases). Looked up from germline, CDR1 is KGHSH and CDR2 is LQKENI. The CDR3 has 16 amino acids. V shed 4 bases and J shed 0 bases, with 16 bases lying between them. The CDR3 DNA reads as TGTGCCAGCTCACAGGCAAGACCGGACAGCTCCTACGAGCAGTACTTC. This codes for CASSQARPDSSYEQYF.

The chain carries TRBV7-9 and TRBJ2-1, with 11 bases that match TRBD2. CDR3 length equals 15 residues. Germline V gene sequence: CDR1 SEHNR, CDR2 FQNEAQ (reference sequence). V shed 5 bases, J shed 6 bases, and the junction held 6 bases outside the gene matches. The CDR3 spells CASSITSGSLNEQFF. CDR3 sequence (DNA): TGTGCCAGCAGCATTACTAGCGGGAGTCTCAATGAGCAGTTCTTC. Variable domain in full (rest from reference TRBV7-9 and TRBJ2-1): DTGVSQNPRHKITKRGQNVTFRCDPISEHNRLYWYRQTLGQGPEFLTYFQNEAQLEKSRLLSDRFSAERPKGSFSTLEIQRTEQGDSAMYLCASSITSGSLNEQFFGPGTRLTVL.

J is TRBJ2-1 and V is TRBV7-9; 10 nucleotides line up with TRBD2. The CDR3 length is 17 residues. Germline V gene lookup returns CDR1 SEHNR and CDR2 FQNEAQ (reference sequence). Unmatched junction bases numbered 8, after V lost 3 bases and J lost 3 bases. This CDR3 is CASSFIGGLAVYNEQFF. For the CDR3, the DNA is TGTGCCAGCAGCTTTATAGGTGGACTAGCGGTCTACAATGAGCAGTTCTTC. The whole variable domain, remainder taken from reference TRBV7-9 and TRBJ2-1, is DTGVSQNPRHKITKRGQNVTFRCDPISEHNRLYWYRQTLGQGPEFLTYFQNEAQLEKSRLLSDRFSAERPKGSFSTLEIQRTEQGDSAMYLCASSFIGGLAVYNEQFFGPGTRLTVL.

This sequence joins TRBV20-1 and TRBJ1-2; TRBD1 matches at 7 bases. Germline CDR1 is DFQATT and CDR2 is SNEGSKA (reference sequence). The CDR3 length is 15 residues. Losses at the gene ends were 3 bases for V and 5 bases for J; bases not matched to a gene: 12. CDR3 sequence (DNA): TGCAGTGCTAGTGGTCCTGCGACAGGGCCATATGGCTACACCTTC. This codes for CSASGPATGPYGYTF.

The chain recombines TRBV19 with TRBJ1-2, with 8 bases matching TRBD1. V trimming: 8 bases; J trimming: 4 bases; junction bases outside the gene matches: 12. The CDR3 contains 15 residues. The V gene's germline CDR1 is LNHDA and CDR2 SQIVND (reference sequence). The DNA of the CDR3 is TGTGCCAGTGGAACTACACAGGGGGATTTCTATGGCTACACCTTC. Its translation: CASGTTQGDFYGYTF.

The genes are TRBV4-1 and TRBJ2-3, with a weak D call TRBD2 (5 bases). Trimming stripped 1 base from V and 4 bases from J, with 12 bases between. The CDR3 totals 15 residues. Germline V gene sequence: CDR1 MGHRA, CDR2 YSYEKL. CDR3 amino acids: CASSQGTLGPDTQYF. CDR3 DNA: TGCGCCAGCAGCCAAGGTACACTAGGACCAGATACGCAGTATTTT.

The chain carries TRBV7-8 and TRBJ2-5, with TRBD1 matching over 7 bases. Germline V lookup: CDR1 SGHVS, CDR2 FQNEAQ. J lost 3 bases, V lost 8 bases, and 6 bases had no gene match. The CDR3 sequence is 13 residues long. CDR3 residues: CASQRGTEETQYF. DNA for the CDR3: TGTGCCAGCCAGCGTGGGACAGAAGAGACCCAGTACTTC.

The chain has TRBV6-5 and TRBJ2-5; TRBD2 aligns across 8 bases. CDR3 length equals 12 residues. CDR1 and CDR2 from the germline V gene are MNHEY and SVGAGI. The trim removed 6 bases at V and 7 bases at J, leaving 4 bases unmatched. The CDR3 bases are TGTGCCAGCAGGAACGGGGGGGGGACCCAGTACTTC. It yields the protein CASRNGGGTQYF.

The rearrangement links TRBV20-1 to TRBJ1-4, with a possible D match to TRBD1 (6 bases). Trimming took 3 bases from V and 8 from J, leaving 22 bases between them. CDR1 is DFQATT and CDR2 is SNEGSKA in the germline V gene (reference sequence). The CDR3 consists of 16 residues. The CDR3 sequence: CSASRGAQGSREKLFF. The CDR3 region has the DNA TGCAGTGCTAGTCGGGGCGCCCAGGGGTCACGAGAAAAACTGTTTTTT.

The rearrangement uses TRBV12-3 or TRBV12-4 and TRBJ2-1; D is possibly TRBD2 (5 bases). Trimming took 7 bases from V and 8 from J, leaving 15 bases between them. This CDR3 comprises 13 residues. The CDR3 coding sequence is TGTGCCAGCAATCCGGGATCCGGGCATGAGCAGTTCTTC. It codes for CASNPGSGHEQFF.

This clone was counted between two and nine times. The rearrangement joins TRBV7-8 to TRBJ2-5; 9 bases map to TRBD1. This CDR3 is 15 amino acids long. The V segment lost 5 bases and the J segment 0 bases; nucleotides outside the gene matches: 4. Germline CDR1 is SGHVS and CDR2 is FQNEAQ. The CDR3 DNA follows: TGTGCCAGCAGCGGCGGGACAGGGAACCAAGAGACCCAGTACTTC. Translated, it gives CASSGGTGNQETQYF.

CDR3 sequence (DNA): TGTGCCAGCAGCCTGGTTCTTCAGGAGACCCAGTACTTC. Encoded protein: CASSLVLQETQYF. The chain couples TRBV14 to TRBJ2-5; D not resolved. CDR3 length: 13 residues. The germline V gene has CDR1 SGHDN and CDR2 FVKESK. Deletions cut 4 bases from V and 5 bases from J, with 11 bases between. The whole variable domain, remainder taken from reference TRBV14 and TRBJ2-5, is EAGVTQFPSHSVIEKGQTVTLRCDPISGHDNLYWYRRVMGKEIKFLLHFVKESKQDESGMPNNRFLAERTGGTYSTLKVQPAELEDSGVYFCASSLVLQETQYFGPGTRLLVL.

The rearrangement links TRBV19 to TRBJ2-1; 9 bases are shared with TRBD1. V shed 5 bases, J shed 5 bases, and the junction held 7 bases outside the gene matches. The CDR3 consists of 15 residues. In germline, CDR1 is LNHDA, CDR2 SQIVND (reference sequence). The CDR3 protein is CASSLDRGFDNEQFF. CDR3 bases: TGTGCCAGTAGTCTGGACAGGGGATTTGACAATGAGCAGTTCTTC.

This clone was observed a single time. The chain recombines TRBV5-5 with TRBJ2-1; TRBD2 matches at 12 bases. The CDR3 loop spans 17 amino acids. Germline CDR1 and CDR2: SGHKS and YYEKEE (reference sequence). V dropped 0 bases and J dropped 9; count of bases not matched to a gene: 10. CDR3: CASSLALAGGPGIEQFF. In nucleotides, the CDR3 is TGTGCCAGCAGCTTGGCCCTAGCGGGGGGGCCTGGTATTGAGCAGTTCTTC.

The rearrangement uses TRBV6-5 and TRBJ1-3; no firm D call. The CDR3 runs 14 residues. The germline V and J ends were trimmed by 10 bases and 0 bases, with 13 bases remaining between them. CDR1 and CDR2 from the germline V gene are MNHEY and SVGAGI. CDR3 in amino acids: CATSTLVSGNTIYF. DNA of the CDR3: TGTGCCACCAGCACTCTGGTCTCTGGAAACACCATATATTTT.

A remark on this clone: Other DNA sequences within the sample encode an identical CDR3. The CDR3 region has the DNA TGTGCCAGCAGTCCATCGACAGGAAATAATTCACCCCTCCACTTT. Translating it yields CASSPSTGNNSPLHF. The V call is TRBV28, the J call TRBJ1-6; TRBD1 might be the D (6 bases). V was trimmed by 5 bases and J by 5 bases, leaving 13 bases between them. CDR1 is MDHEN and CDR2 is SYDVKM in the germline V gene. There are 15 residues in the CDR3. The variable domain in full, completed from reference TRBV28 and TRBJ1-6, reads DVKVTQSSRYLVKRTGEKVFLECVQDMDHENMFWYRQDPGLGLRLIYFSYDVKMKEKGDIPEGYSVSREKKERFSLILESASTNQTSMYLCASSPSTGNNSPLHFGNGTRLTVT.

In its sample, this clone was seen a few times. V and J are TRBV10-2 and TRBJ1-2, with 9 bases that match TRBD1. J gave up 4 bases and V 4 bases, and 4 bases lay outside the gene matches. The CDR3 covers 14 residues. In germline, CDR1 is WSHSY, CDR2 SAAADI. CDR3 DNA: TGCGCCAGCAGTGTAGACAGGGGGGCCTATGGCTACACCTTC. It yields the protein CASSVDRGAYGYTF.

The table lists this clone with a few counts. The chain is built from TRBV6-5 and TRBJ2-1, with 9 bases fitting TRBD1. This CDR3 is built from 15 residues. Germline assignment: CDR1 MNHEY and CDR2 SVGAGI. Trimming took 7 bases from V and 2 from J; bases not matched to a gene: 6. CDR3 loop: CASTRDRAAYNEQFF. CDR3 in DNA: TGTGCCAGCACCCGGGACAGGGCGGCCTACAATGAGCAGTTCTTC.